The next 10 T cell receptor beta chains were all read from a single sample in a study of cytomegalovirus exposure and HLA in healthy donors. TCRdb's table, derived via immunoSEQ multiplex PCR, lists solely in-frame clones and lacks some. The data contain 80,000 to 100,000 clones, less than 90% of them singletons. The sample comprised PBMCs. These receptors were obtained from a man between 18 and 35 years old in good health and CMV-seropositive.

The rearrangement links TRBV19 to TRBJ1-1; D remains unclear. CDR1 LNHDA and CDR2 SQIVND come from the germline V gene (reference sequence). This CDR3 is 15 amino acids long. Trimming pared 7 bases from V and 4 bases from J, leaving 19 bases between. The CDR3 DNA follows: TGTGCCAGTATCGGTCCGGGATCGGGGATCACTGAAGCTTTCTTT. It is translated as CASIGPGSGITEAFF.

This chain joins TRBV5-6 and TRBJ2-1; TRBD1 agrees at 7 bases. V shed 2 bases and J 4 bases; nucleotides not matched to a gene: 6. The CDR3 totals 15 residues. Germline values: CDR1 SGHDT, CDR2 YYEEEE. Written as DNA, the CDR3 is TGTGCCAGCAGCTTCGGAGGACAGGCGTACAATGAGCAGTTCTTC. It specifies CASSFGGQAYNEQFF.

This chain links TRBV15 with TRBJ1-1; no firm D call. V was cut by 4 bases and J by 4 bases, with 13 bases left in between. The CDR3 runs 14 residues. Germline assignment: CDR1 LNHNV and CDR2 YYDKDF (reference sequence). CDR3 DNA: TGTGCCACCAGCACCCGACTGATGGGCACTGAAGCTTTCTTT. This codes for CATSTRLMGTEAFF.

The chain carries TRBV7-9 and TRBJ2-5; D not certain. CDR1 and CDR2 (germline): SEHNR, FQNEAQ (reference sequence). V lost 1 base to trimming and J lost 0 bases, with 15 bases between them. CDR3 length equals 17 residues. The CDR3 spells CASSLGAGLTYQETQYF. In nucleotides, the CDR3 is TGTGCCAGCAGCTTAGGAGCAGGATTAACGTACCAAGAGACCCAGTACTTC. Based on the CDR3 plus reference TRBV7-9 and TRBJ2-5, the full variable domain is DTGVSQNPRHKITKRGQNVTFRCDPISEHNRLYWYRQTLGQGPEFLTYFQNEAQLEKSRLLSDRFSAERPKGSFSTLEIQRTEQGDSAMYLCASSLGAGLTYQETQYFGPGTRLLVL.

V gene TRBV29-1 combines with J gene TRBJ2-3; TRBD2 matches at 7 bases. Germline V gene sequence: CDR1 SQVTM, CDR2 ANQGSEA. Trimming took 4 bases from V and 2 from J; bases not matched to a gene: 6. The CDR3 loop spans 14 amino acids. The CDR3 spells CSVGGGLNTDTQYF. CDR3 in DNA: TGCAGCGTTGGGGGGGGGTTAAACACAGATACGCAGTATTTT.

The V and J genes are TRBV28 and TRBJ2-7; TRBD1 matches at 7 bases. Germline assignment: CDR1 MDHEN and CDR2 SYDVKM. CDR3 length equals 14 residues. V shed 7 bases, J shed 0 bases, and the junction held 6 bases outside the gene matches. The CDR3 DNA is TGTGCCAGCACCTCTGGGACAGTCTCCTACGAGCAGTACTTC. Its translation is CASTSGTVSYEQYF.

The chain has TRBV4-2 and TRBJ2-1, with 14 bases lining up with TRBD2. The CDR3 covers 15 residues. Germline loops: CDR1 LGHNA, CDR2 YNFKEQ. V was clipped by 4 bases and J by 5 bases; unmatched bases: 1. CDR3: CASSPTSGRDNEQFF. CDR3 DNA sequence: TGTGCCAGCAGCCCGACTAGCGGGAGGGACAATGAGCAGTTCTTC.

The CDR3 DNA reads TGTGCCAGCAGCCTAGGTCCAGGGTTGCCAGATACGCAGTATTTT. Translated: CASSLGPGLPDTQYF. The chain uses TRBV27 and TRBJ2-3, with D perhaps matching TRBD1 (5 bases). CDR3 length equals 15 residues. Trimming pared 6 bases from V and 4 bases from J, leaving 17 bases between. Per the germline V gene, CDR1 is MNHEY and CDR2 is SMNVEV (reference sequence).

The chain employs TRBV7-9 and TRBJ2-7; possible D gene TRBD1, 7 bases. The CDR3 has 16 amino acids. Trimming removed 2 bases at V and 5 bases at J, with 19 bases between. CDR1 and CDR2 from the germline V gene are SEHNR and FQNEAQ (reference sequence). CDR3 amino acids: CASSLWKGGQPNEQYF. The CDR3 bases are TGTGCCAGCAGCTTATGGAAGGGGGGACAGCCTAACGAGCAGTACTTC.

V is TRBV11-2 and J is TRBJ2-3; D unresolved. The length of the CDR3 is 15 residues. With 5 bases removed from V and 1 base from J, the gap between germline ends came to 13 bases. CDR1 is SGHAT, CDR2 FQNNGV, per germline. The CDR3 protein is CASSLSTRGTDTQYF. The CDR3 DNA follows: TGTGCCAGCAGCCTCTCTACCCGGGGCACAGATACGCAGTATTTT.